The 23 T cell receptor beta chains below all came from one sample that was sequenced in a study of CD8 T cells in ankylosing spondylitis. Study results and caveats: Seemingly characteristic of ankylosing spondylitis blood was a TCR beta motif consisting of fewer than 10 highly homologous variants.

In TCRdb, the 5' RACE reads were re-called with MiXCR into one record per CDR3 protein. This sample has approximately 500,000 distinct CDR3 sequences, with about an eighth found just once. Their specific antigens are unknown. The specimen sequenced was blood, either unsorted or a sorted T cell fraction (not recorded which). The source of these receptors is a male donor with ankylosing spondylitis.

V usage is TRBV20-1 and J usage is TRBJ1-6; D is possibly TRBD1 (5 bases). Germline loops: CDR1 DFQATT, CDR2 SNEGSKA (reference sequence). The length of the CDR3 is 16 residues. Trimming removed 0 bases from V and 6 bases from J, with 15 bases in between. The CDR3 sequence is CSARDMGTAINSPLHF. The CDR3, as DNA: TGCAGTGCTAGAGATATGGGGACGGCTATTAATTCACCCCTCCACTTT.

This clonotype was found a few times. The V gene is TRBV3-1, the J gene TRBJ1-1; D unclear. V was cut by 4 bases and J by 6 bases, with 15 bases left in between. Per germline, CDR1 LGHDT and CDR2 YNNKEL (reference sequence). This CDR3 is 14 amino acids long. The CDR3 is CASSPHHEGSEAFF. The CDR3 DNA is TGTGCCAGCAGCCCCCACCATGAAGGTTCTGAAGCTTTCTTT.

V gene TRBV7-9 combines with J gene TRBJ2-5; 7 nucleotides match TRBD1. Germline V gene lookup returns CDR1 SEHNR and CDR2 FQNEAQ (reference sequence). CDR3 length: 13 residues. The V gene end was trimmed by 5 bases and the J gene end by 9 bases; junction bases not matched to a gene: 9. The CDR3 region is CASSRDRAASQYF. The CDR3 DNA reads as TGTGCCAGCAGCCGCGACAGGGCCGCATCCCAGTACTTC.

CDR3 DNA sequence: TGTGCCAGCAGTGAGATGGGAATAACAGATACGCAGTATTTT. This gives the protein CASSEMGITDTQYF. The gene calls are TRBV28 and TRBJ2-3; D unresolved. In germline, CDR1 is MDHEN, CDR2 SYDVKM. This CDR3 has 14 residues. Trimming stripped 5 bases from V and 3 bases from J, with 12 bases between.

The J gene is TRBJ2-2, the V gene TRBV6-1; TRBD1 aligns across 9 bases. Germline CDR1 and CDR2: MNHNS and SASEGT. The CDR3 contains 15 residues. The junction had 3 bases not matched to a gene; V was cut back by 6 bases and J by 1 base. The CDR3, as DNA: TGTGCCAGCAGCGGGACAGGGATGAACACCGGGGAGCTGTTTTTT. Its translation is CASSGTGMNTGELFF.

This clonotype occurred many times. The J gene is TRBJ1-2, the V gene TRBV20-1; possible D gene TRBD1, 5 bases. Trimming took off 3 bases at V and 0 bases at J, with 11 bases between the two ends. In germline, CDR1 is DFQATT, CDR2 SNEGSKA (reference sequence). The CDR3 length is 14 residues. The DNA for the CDR3 is TGCAGTGCTAGTTCTACAGGTTCTAACTATGGCTACACCTTC. Amino acid sequence: CSASSTGSNYGYTF.

This clonotype was observed at least ten times. The rearrangement joins TRBV6-1 to TRBJ2-1; 15 positions match TRBD2. V gave up 1 base and J gave up 3 bases; unmatched junction bases: 4. The CDR3 runs 18 residues. Germline lookup yields CDR1 MNHNS and CDR2 SASEGT. The CDR3 protein is CASSEVLGLAGGYNEQFF. The CDR3 DNA reads as TGTGCCAGCAGTGAAGTTCTGGGACTAGCGGGAGGCTACAATGAGCAGTTCTTC.

This clonotype was seen repeatedly, ten times or more. The chain couples TRBV5-1 to TRBJ2-1; TRBD1 matches 9 bases. The CDR3 covers 14 residues. V lost 5 bases and J lost 9; bases outside the gene matches: 9. From germline, CDR1 is SGHRS and CDR2 YFSETQ. CDR3 amino acids: CASRPGQGHGEQFF. The DNA of the CDR3 is TGCGCCAGCAGACCTGGACAGGGGCATGGTGAGCAGTTCTTC.

The table lists this clonotype with many counts. The chain joins TRBV20-1 to TRBJ2-5; 9 bases are shared with TRBD1. This CDR3 comprises 15 residues. V was clipped by 3 bases and J by 5 bases; unmatched bases: 10. The germline gives CDR1 DFQATT, CDR2 SNEGSKA (reference sequence). CDR3 region: CSASSRTGGWETQYF. CDR3 coding DNA: TGCAGTGCTAGCAGTCGAACAGGGGGCTGGGAGACCCAGTACTTC.

V and J are TRBV11-2 and TRBJ2-3, with D tentatively TRBD2 (6 bases). CDR1 SGHAT and CDR2 FQNNGV come from the germline V gene. The V and J ends lost 8 bases and 6 bases respectively, with 18 bases between them. The CDR3 totals 14 residues. The CDR3 here is CASREGFGGDTQYF. CDR3 in DNA: TGTGCCAGCCGCGAGGGATTTGGGGGGGATACGCAGTATTTT.

J is TRBJ2-7 and V is TRBV9, with 9 bases aligning to TRBD2. The length of the CDR3 is 16 residues. With V trimmed by 2 bases and J by 3 bases, 9 bases remained unmatched. CDR1 is SGDLS, CDR2 YYNGEE, per germline. CDR3 DNA: TGTGCCAGCAGCGTGACCCCGGGACTAGCAGACTACGAGCAGTACTTC. Protein: CASSVTPGLADYEQYF.

This chain joins TRBV6-1 and TRBJ2-5; D call uncertain. The V gene's germline CDR1 is MNHNS and CDR2 SASEGT. Trimming stripped 1 base from V and 2 bases from J, with 8 bases between. The CDR3 has 14 residues. The CDR3 spells CASSEEVFQETQYF. Here the CDR3 DNA reads TGTGCCAGCAGTGAAGAAGTTTTTCAAGAGACCCAGTACTTC.

A few counts support this clonotype. The CDR3 DNA is TGTGCCAGCAGCCCTGGGCTAGCGGTACTCCAAGAGACCCAGTACTTC. It encodes CASSPGLAVLQETQYF. The rearrangement joins TRBV9 to TRBJ2-5; TRBD2 matches at 7 bases. Germline trimming cut 4 bases from V and 1 base from J; bases unmatched to any gene: 10. Germline V gives CDR1 SGDLS, CDR2 YYNGEE. The CDR3 is 16 residues long.

This clonotype came up a few times. This chain joins TRBV28 and TRBJ2-1; D perhaps matches TRBD2 (7 bases). The CDR3 is made up of 12 amino acids. V was pared by 11 bases and J by 6 bases, with 14 bases between. Germline V gene data show CDR1 as MDHEN and CDR2 as SYDVKM. CDR3 sequence reads: CASGGELNEQFF. In DNA, the CDR3 is TGTGCCTCGGGGGGCGAACTCAATGAGCAGTTCTTC.

This clonotype was detected only a few times. The J gene is TRBJ1-4, the V gene TRBV5-1, with D possibly TRBD1 on 6 matching bases. Per germline, CDR1 SGHRS and CDR2 YFSETQ. The CDR3 consists of 15 residues. V shed 4 bases and J shed 8 bases, with 18 bases lying between them. Written as DNA, the CDR3 is TGCGCCAGCAGCAACGACAAGGGGGAGGGGGAAAAACTGTTTTTT. This translates into CASSNDKGEGEKLFF.

This clonotype was counted a few times. V gene TRBV6-1 combines with J gene TRBJ1-5, with D possibly being TRBD1 (5 bases). The CDR3 is made up of 13 amino acids. Per germline, CDR1 MNHNS and CDR2 SASEGT. V lost 7 bases, J lost 5 bases, and 12 bases lay in between. In DNA, the CDR3 is TGTGCCAGCATCAAGGACATAGATCAGCCCCAGCATTTT. Its translation: CASIKDIDQPQHF.

A single count supports this clonotype. The V and J genes are TRBV15 and TRBJ2-1; TRBD1 aligns across 10 bases. Germline CDR1 is LNHNV and CDR2 is YYDKDF (reference sequence). V dropped 2 bases and J dropped 5; count of bases not matched to a gene: 6. The CDR3 totals 16 residues. In DNA, the CDR3 is TGTGCCACCAGCAGACTGGGACAGGGGAGGGACAATGAGCAGTTCTTC. Its protein is CATSRLGQGRDNEQFF.

This chain connects TRBV12-3 or TRBV12-4 to TRBJ2-7, with D possibly TRBD2 on 6 matching bases. V lost 0 bases, J lost 3 bases, and 15 bases lay in between. This CDR3 has 16 residues. CDR3 sequence reads: CASSLAGLAPLYEQYF. In DNA form, the CDR3 reads TGTGCCAGCAGTTTAGCGGGGCTAGCGCCACTCTACGAGCAGTACTTC.

J is TRBJ2-7 and V is TRBV4-1; possibly TRBD2 for D (6 bases). Germline assignment: CDR1 MGHRA and CDR2 YSYEKL. The CDR3 covers 18 residues. Trimming removed 1 base at V and 3 bases at J, with 22 bases between. The CDR3 protein is CASSQVMGGTTKIYEQYV. The CDR3 bases are TGCGCCAGCAGCCAAGTGATGGGGGGTACCACGAAAATCTACGAGCAGTACGTC.

This clonotype occurred a few times. The gene calls are TRBV10-3 and TRBJ2-5; TRBD1 aligns across 8 bases. The CDR3 runs to 14 residues. Germline lookup yields CDR1 ENHRY and CDR2 SYGVKD. V lost 5 bases to trimming and J lost 5 bases; unmatched junction nucleotides: 7. The CDR3 DNA follows: TGTGCCATCAGTTCGGACAGGGATTCGGAGACCCAGTACTTC. As protein: CAISSDRDSETQYF.

This clonotype turned up a few times. The chain employs TRBV15 and TRBJ2-2, with D perhaps being TRBD1 or TRBD2 (5 bases each). The CDR3 is 18 amino acids. V was clipped by 2 bases and J by 4 bases, with 20 bases between them. Germline CDR1 is LNHNV and CDR2 is YYDKDF (reference sequence). CDR3 coding DNA: TGTGCCACCAGCAGAAACCCAGGATGGGGGAGTATCACCGGGGAGCTGTTTTTT. It specifies CATSRNPGWGSITGELFF.

The chain joins TRBV3-1 to TRBJ2-5, with a tentative D call TRBD2 (5 bases). With 2 bases removed from V and 10 bases from J, the gap between germline ends came to 8 bases. This CDR3 comprises 11 residues. Looked up from germline, CDR1 is LGHDT and CDR2 is YNNKEL (reference sequence). CDR3 protein: CASSQLGGQYF. In nucleotides, the CDR3 is TGTGCCAGCAGCCAACTTGGAGGCCAGTACTTC.

This clonotype has at least ten counts. The chain employs TRBV12-5 and TRBJ2-5; 7 nucleotides match TRBD1. CDR3 size: 13 residues. Germline values: CDR1 LGHNT, CDR2 FRNRAP. Trimming took 1 base from V and 5 from J; bases not matched to a gene: 1. The CDR3 is CASGLADRETQYF. In DNA, the CDR3 is TGTGCTAGTGGTTTGGCGGACAGGGAGACCCAGTACTTC.